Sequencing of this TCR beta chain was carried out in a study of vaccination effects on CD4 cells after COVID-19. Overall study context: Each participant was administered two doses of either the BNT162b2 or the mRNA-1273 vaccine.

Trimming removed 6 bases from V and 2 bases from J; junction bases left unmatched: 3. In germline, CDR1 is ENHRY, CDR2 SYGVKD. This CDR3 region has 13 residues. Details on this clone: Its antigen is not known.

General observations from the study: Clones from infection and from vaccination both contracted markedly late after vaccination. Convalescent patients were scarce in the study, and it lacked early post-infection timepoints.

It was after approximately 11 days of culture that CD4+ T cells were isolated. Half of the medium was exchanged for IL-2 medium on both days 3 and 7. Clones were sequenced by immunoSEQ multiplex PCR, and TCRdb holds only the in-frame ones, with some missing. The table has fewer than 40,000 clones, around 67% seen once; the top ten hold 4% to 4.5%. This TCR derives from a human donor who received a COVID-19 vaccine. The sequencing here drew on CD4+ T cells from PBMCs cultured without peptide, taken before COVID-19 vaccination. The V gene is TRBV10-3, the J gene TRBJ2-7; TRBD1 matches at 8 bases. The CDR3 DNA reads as TGTGCCATCAGGGGGACAGGCCCCTACGAGCAGTACTTC. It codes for CAIRGTGPYEQYF.